This T cell receptor beta chain was found in a study of blood T cell repertoires in COVID-19. Background on the study: Samples came from the United States, Italy and Spain, spanning acute and convalescent COVID-19. Sources were T cells, B-cell-depleted T cells, or PBMCs; the material itself was cDNA or gDNA.

The junction had 7 bases not matched to a gene; V was cut back by 3 bases and J by 3 bases. The germline CDR1 and CDR2 sequences are KGHSH and LQKENI. The CDR3 has 15 residues. Authors' data handling: Amplification of reference gene primers provided the estimated nucleated cell counts. TCRdb's copy holds only in-frame clones and misses some; the assay was immunoSEQ multiplex PCR. V, J and clone size derive from that table, while D and trimming were established from the DNA sequence. The repertoire consists of more than 80,000 clones, with 75% to 90% occurring once and the leading ten covering roughly 10%.

This clonotype was obtained from a man older than 75 with acute or convalescent COVID-19. The chain links TRBV18 to TRBJ1-2; 7 bases agree with TRBD1. Sequencing input: peripheral blood. Here the CDR3 reads CASSPGQIRDYGYTF. DNA for the CDR3: TGTGCCAGCTCACCGGGACAGATACGTGACTATGGCTACACCTTC.